This TCR beta chain was captured by sequencing in a study of blood T cell repertoires in COVID-19. Study-wide context: Specimens from acute and convalescent COVID-19 originated in the United States, Italy and Spain. Sample material is recorded as cDNA or gDNA derived from T cells, B-cell-depleted T cells, or PBMCs.

Study processing details: Estimation of nucleated cell counts was performed using reference gene primer amplification. The method was immunoSEQ multiplex PCR; TCRdb's version includes in-frame clones alone and lacks a portion of them. V, J and clone size reflect that table, while D and trimming were determined from the DNA. This sample has 200,000 to 300,000 clones, with roughly 88% found just once. This sequence originates from a human donor in a cohort sampled during active COVID-19. The sequenced material came from peripheral blood.

The CDR3 is CASSYSLSGSIHEQYF. The CDR3 DNA sequence: TGTGCCAGCAGTTACTCCTTAAGCGGGAGCATCCACGAGCAGTACTTC. The rearrangement links TRBV6-6 to TRBJ2-7; 8 bases match TRBD2. Losses at the gene ends were 0 bases for V and 5 bases for J; bases not matched to a gene: 9. Germline V gene sequence: CDR1 MNHNY, CDR2 SVGAGI (reference sequence). The CDR3 consists of 16 residues.